Presented here are 5 T cell receptor beta chains from one specimen sequenced in a study of identical twins. TCRdb fed the 5' RACE reads into MiXCR, producing one record per CDR3 protein. The table records some 900,000 distinct CDR3 sequences, 9% to 15% of them present only once. In addition, the sample was reused for a study of yellow fever vaccine responses in identical twins.

The sequenced sample consisted of PBMCs. The receptors here all came from a woman aged 18-29 years in good health.

This clonotype has more than one count but fewer than ten. The genes are TRBV24-1 and TRBJ2-7; TRBD1 aligns across 10 bases. The CDR3 runs 18 residues. Looked up from germline, CDR1 is KGHDR and CDR2 is SFDVKD. Trimming cost V 4 bases and J 2 bases; bases outside gene matches: 13. DNA for the CDR3: TGTGCCACCAGTGACACTAAACTACCGGGACAGGGGCCCTACGAGCAGTACTTC. Translating gives CATSDTKLPGQGPYEQYF.

The chain joins TRBV6-4 to TRBJ2-3; TRBD1 aligns across 7 bases. Germline CDR1 and CDR2: MRHNA and SNTAGT. Unmatched junction bases numbered 2, after V lost 3 bases and J lost 2 bases. The CDR3 runs to 14 residues. The CDR3 loop is CASSDGTVTDTQYF. Written as DNA, the CDR3 is TGTGCCAGCAGTGATGGGACAGTCACAGATACGCAGTATTTT.

V usage is TRBV20-1 and J usage is TRBJ2-2; no reliable D call. The CDR3 runs to 13 residues. The germline gives CDR1 DFQATT, CDR2 SNEGSKA (reference sequence). Trimming took off 6 bases at V and 7 bases at J, with 15 bases between the two ends. The CDR3 nucleotides are TGCAGTGCCCCCGACCGGAGAGGCGGGGAGCTGTTTTTT. This codes for CSAPDRRGGELFF.

This sequence joins TRBV5-1 and TRBJ2-7; TRBD1 might be the D (6 bases). Trimming shortened V by 4 bases and J by 6 bases, and 11 bases separated the two germline ends. The CDR3 has 12 residues. The germline V gene has CDR1 SGHRS and CDR2 YFSETQ. The CDR3 is CASSVGQLEQYV. CDR3 sequence (DNA): TGCGCCAGCAGCGTAGGACAGCTCGAGCAGTACGTC.

Only a few counts were recorded for this clonotype. This sequence joins TRBV5-1 and TRBJ2-5; 10 bases align to TRBD1. The V gene end was trimmed by 3 bases and the J gene end by 10 bases; junction bases not matched to a gene: 12. The CDR3 is made up of 15 amino acids. The V gene's germline CDR1 is SGHRS and CDR2 YFSETQ. The CDR3 coding sequence is TGCGCCAGCAGCTCCAGGTGGGACAGGGGTGCGGACCAGTACTTC. It specifies CASSSRWDRGADQYF.